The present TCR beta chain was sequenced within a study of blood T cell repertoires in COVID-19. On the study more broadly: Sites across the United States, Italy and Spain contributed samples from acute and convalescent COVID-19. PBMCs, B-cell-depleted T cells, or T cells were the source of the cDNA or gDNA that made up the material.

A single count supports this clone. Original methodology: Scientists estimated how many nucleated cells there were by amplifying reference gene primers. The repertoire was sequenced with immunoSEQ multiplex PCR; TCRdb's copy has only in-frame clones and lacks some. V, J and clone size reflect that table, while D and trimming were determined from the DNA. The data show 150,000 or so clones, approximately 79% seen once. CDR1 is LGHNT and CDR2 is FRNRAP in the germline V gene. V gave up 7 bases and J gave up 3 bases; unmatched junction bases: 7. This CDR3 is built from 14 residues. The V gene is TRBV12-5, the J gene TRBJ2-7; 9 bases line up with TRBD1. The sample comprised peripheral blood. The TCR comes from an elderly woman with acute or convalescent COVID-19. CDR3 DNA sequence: TGTGCTAGTGTCGCCGGGACAGGGTTCTACGAGCAGTACTTC. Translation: CASVAGTGFYEQYF.